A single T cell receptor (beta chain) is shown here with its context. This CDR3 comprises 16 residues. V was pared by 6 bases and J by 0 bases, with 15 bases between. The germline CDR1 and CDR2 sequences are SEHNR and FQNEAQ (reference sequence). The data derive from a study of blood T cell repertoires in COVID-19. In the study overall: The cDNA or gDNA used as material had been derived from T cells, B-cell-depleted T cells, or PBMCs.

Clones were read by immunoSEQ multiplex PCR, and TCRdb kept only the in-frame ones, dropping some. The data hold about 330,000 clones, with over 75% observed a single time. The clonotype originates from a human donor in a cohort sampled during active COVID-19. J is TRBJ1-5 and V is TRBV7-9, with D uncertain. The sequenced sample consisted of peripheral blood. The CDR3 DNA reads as TGTGCCAGCAGATCCGCCTGGGAGTATAGCAATCAGCCCCAGCATTTT. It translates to CASRSAWEYSNQPQHF.